The clone carrying this T cell receptor (beta chain) has more than one count but fewer than ten. Generated by immunoSEQ multiplex PCR, the TCRdb table keeps only in-frame clones and is missing some. This sample has under 10,000 clones, with around 81% found just once. This sample is drawn from a study of tumor T cells in aggressive B-cell lymphoma. This TCR was recovered from an adult with diffuse large B cell lymphoma. The sample consisted of tumor tissue.

The CDR3: CASSWGAGNTIYF. The CDR3 nucleotides are TGTGCCAGCAGTTGGGGGGCTGGAAACACCATATATTTT. The V and J genes are TRBV14 and TRBJ1-3, with a tentative D call TRBD1 (5 bases). CDR3 length equals 13 residues. From germline, CDR1 is SGHDN and CDR2 FVKESK. Trimming pared 6 bases from V and 2 bases from J, leaving 8 bases between.